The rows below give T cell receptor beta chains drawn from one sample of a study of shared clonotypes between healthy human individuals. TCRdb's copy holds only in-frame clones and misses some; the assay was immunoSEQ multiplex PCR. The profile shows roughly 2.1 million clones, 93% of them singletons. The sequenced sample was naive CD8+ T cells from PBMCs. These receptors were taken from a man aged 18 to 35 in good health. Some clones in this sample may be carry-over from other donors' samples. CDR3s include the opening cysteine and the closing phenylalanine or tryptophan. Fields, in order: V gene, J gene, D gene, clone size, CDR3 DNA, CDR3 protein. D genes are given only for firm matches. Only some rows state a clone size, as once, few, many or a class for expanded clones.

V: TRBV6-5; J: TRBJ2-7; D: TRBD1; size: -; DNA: TGTGCCAGCAGTTACTCCATGGGACAGAAAGATTACGAGCAGTACTTC; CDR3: CASSYSMGQKDYEQYF
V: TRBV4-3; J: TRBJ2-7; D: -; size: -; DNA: TGCGCCAGCAGCCAAGATGCGGGAATCTCCTACGAGCAGTACTTC; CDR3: CASSQDAGISYEQYF
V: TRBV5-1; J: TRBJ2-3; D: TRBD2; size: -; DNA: TGCGCCAGCAGCTTAATCGGCGTGCGGGAGGGCCTTTCAGATACGCAGTATTTT; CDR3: CASSLIGVREGLSDTQYF
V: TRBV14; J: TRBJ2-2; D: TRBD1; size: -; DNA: TGTGCCAGCAGCGTAGTGAGGACAGGCTCCGGGGAGCTGTTTTTT; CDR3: CASSVVRTGSGELFF
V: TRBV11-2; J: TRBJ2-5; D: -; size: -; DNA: TGTGCCAGCAGCCCAGGAGAGACCCAGTACTTC; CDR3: CASSPGETQYF
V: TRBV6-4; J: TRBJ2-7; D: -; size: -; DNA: TGTGCCAGCAGTGAAATAAACGGGGTCGGCGAGCAGTACTTC; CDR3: CASSEINGVGEQYF
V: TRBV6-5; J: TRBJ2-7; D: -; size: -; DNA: TGTGCCAGCAGTTACTCCCCCCGGCCCTCCTACGAGCAGTACTTC; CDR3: CASSYSPRPSYEQYF
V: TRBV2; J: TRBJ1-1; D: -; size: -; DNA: TGTGCCAGCAGTGAAGGGGCCGCCTGGGGCACTGAAGCTTTCTTT; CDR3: CASSEGAAWGTEAFF
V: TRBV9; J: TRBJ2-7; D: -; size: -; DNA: TGTGCCAGCAGCGTAGGGGCAGGAACCTACGAGCAGTACTTC; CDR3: CASSVGAGTYEQYF
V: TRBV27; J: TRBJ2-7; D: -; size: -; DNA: TGTGCCAGCAGCGGATCCTCCTACGAGCAGTACTTC; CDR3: CASSGSSYEQYF
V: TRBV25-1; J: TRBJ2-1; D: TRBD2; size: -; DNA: TGTGCCAGCAGACATAGACTAGCGGGCTACAATGAGCAGTTCTTC; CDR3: CASRHRLAGYNEQFF
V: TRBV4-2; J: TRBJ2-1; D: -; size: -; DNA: TGTGCCAGCAGCCAAGGCCCCAGGGGATCTGAGGGAGTGGGTGAGCAGTTCTTC; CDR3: CASSQGPRGSEGVGEQFF
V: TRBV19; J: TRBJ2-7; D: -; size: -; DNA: TGTGCCAGTAGTATAGGTGGGACTGACTACGAGCAGTACTTC; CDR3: CASSIGGTDYEQYF
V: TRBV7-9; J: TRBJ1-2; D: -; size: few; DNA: TGTGCCAGCAGCTTAGCCTCGGACTATGGCTACACCTTC; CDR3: CASSLASDYGYTF
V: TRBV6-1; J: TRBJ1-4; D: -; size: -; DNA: TGTGCCAGCAGTGAAGCGGTGGGGGCCAGTGCAACTAATGAAAAACTGTTTTTT; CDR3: CASSEAVGASATNEKLFF
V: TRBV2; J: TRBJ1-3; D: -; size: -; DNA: TGTGCCTTAGAGGAGTCCTCTGGAAACACCATATATTTT; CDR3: CALEESSGNTIYF
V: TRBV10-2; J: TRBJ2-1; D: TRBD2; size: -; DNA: TGCGCCAGCCGGGCGATAGCGGGAGCGCTTGAGCAGTTCTTC; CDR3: CASRAIAGALEQFF
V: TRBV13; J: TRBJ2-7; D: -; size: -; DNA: TGTGCCAGCAGCTCCGGTAGGGGCTTGGCCGAGCAGTACTTC; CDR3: CASSSGRGLAEQYF
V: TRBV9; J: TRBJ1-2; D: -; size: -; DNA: TGTGCCAGCAGCGTCGCAGGGGCACACTATGGCTACACCTTC; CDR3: CASSVAGAHYGYTF
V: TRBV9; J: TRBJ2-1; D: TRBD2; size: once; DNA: TGTGCCAGCAGCGTAGAGGTTTTAGCGGGAGGCAAGGTGAATGAGCAGTTCTTC; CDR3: CASSVEVLAGGKVNEQFF
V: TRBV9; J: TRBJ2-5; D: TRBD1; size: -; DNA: TGTGCCAGCAGCCCAACTACCGGGACAGCTTACACAGAGACCCAGTACTTC; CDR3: CASSPTTGTAYTETQYF
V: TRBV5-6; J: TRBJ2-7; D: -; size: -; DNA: TGTGCCAGCAGCTTGGCGGCGGAATCCTCCTACGAGCAGTACTTC; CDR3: CASSLAAESSYEQYF
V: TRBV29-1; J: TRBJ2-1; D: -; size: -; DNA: TGCAGCGTTCGGTTTGCGGGTGAGCAGTTCTTC; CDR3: CSVRFAGEQFF
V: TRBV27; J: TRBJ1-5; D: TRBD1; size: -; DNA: TGTGCCAGCAGTTGGACAGGGGGGGATCAGCCCCAGCATTTT; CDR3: CASSWTGGDQPQHF
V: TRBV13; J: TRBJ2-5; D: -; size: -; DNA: TGTGCCAGCAGCTTAATTCGACAGCTCCAAGAGACCCAGTACTTC; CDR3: CASSLIRQLQETQYF
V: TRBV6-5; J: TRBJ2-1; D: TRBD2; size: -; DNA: TGTGCCAGCAGTTACACGGGGCTAGCGGGAGGCGATGAGCAGTTCTTC; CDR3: CASSYTGLAGGDEQFF
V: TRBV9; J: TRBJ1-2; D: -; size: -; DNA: TGTGCCAGCCGAACGGGGCCACTTGGCTACACCTTC; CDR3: CASRTGPLGYTF
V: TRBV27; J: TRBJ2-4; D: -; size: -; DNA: TGTGCCAGCAGTTTACTACAGGGTGGTGACATTCAGTACTTC; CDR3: CASSLLQGGDIQYF
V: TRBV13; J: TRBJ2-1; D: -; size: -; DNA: TGTGCCAGCAGCTGGAGAGAAAAGCCTAGCGAGCAGTTCTTC; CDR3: CASSWREKPSEQFF
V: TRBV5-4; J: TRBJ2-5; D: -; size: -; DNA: TGTGCCAGCAGCCCTCTAGCGACGGGGTTGGAGACCCAGTACTTC; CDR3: CASSPLATGLETQYF
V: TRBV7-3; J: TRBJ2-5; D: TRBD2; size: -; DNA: TGTGCCAGCGAGGGCGGGAGGGTTCAACAGTACTTC; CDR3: CASEGGRVQQYF
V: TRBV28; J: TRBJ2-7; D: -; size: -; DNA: TGTGCCAGCAGTTTATTCTTCGAGAGCTCCTACGAGCAGTACTTC; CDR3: CASSLFFESSYEQYF
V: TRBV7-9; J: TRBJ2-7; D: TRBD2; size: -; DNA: TGTGCCAGCAGCTTAGAGCTAGCGGGGGACTACGAGCAGTACTTC; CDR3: CASSLELAGDYEQYF
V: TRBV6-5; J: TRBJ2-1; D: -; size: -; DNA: TGTGCCAGCAGGCAGGGACTCCCCGCCTACAATGAGCAGTTCTTC; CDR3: CASRQGLPAYNEQFF
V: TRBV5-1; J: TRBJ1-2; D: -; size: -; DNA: TGCGCCAGCAGCTTGGATCGGGGGGCCTACTATGGCTACACCTTC; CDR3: CASSLDRGAYYGYTF
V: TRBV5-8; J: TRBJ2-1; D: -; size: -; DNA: TGTGCCAGCAGCCCGGGACCATACAATGAGCAGTTCTTC; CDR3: CASSPGPYNEQFF
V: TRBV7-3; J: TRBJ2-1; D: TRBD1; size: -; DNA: TGTGCCAGCAGCCCGGGGCTCGGGACAGGGAATGAGCAGTTCTTC; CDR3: CASSPGLGTGNEQFF
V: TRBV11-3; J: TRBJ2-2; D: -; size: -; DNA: TGTGCCAGCAGACAAGACAAGGCTCCCGGGGAGCTGTTTTTT; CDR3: CASRQDKAPGELFF
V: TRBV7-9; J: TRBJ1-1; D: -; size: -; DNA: TGTGCCAGCAGCTTAGCAGGTGAAGCTTTCTTT; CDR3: CASSLAGEAFF
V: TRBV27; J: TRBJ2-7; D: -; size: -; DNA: TGTGCCAGCAGTTTCGGGGTAACTTACGAGCAGTACTTC; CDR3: CASSFGVTYEQYF
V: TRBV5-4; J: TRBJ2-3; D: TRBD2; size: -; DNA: TGTGCCAGCAGCCAGGGACTAGCGGGTGGCGATACGCAGTATTTT; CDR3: CASSQGLAGGDTQYF
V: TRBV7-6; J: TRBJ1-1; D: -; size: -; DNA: TGTGCCAGCAGCTTAGGGTCCCTGAACACTGAAGCTTTCTTT; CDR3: CASSLGSLNTEAFF
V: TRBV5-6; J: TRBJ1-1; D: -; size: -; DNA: TGTGCCAGCAGCTTGTTCCCCCCGGCGGTGATTGCTGAAGCTTTCTTT; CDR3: CASSLFPPAVIAEAFF
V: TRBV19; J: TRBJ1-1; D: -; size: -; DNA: TGTGCCAGTAGTATCTGGTCAGGGATGAACACTGAAGCTTTCTTT; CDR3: CASSIWSGMNTEAFF
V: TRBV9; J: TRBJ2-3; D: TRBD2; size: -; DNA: TGTGCCAGCAGTGAAAGCGGGAGGGCTAGTAATTCGCAGTATTTT; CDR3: CASSESGRASNSQYF
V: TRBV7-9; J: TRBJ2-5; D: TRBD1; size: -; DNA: TGTGCCAGCAGCTGGGATCTCGCGGACAGGGCTGAGACCCAGTACTTC; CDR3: CASSWDLADRAETQYF
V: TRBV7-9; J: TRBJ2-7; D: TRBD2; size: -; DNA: TGTGCCAGCAGCCCCCCGGGGGGGACTGACTACGAGCAGTACTTC; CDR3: CASSPPGGTDYEQYF
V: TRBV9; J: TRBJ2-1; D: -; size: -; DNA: TGTGCCAGCAGCGTAGACAGGGTGGTGGATGAGCAGTTCTTC; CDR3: CASSVDRVVDEQFF
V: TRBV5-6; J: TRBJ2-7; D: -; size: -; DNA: TGTGCCAGCAGCTTGGGTAGGGCAGGCGAGCAGTACTTC; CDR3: CASSLGRAGEQYF
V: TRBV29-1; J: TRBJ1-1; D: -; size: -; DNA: TGCAGCGTTGTTTTTAGGGGGGCCACTGAAGCTTTCTTT; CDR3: CSVVFRGATEAFF
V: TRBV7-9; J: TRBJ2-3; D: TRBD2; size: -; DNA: TGTGCCAGCCGCCGACTAGCGGGAGTGGCAGATACGCAGTATTTT; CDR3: CASRRLAGVADTQYF
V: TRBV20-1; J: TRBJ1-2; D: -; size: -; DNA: TGCAGTGTCTGGACGGGTGGCTACACCTTC; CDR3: CSVWTGGYTF
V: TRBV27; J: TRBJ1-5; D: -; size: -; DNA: TGTGCCAGCACGGCGGGGGGACTCATTAATCAGCCCCAGCATTTT; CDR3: CASTAGGLINQPQHF
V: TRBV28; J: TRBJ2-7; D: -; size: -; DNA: TGTGCCAGCAGTTGGGACACTTTCTCCTACGAGCAGTACTTC; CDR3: CASSWDTFSYEQYF
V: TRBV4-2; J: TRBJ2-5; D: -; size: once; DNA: TGTGCCAGCAGCCATTTTGGCGCAGGCGGGGAGACCCAGTACTTC; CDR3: CASSHFGAGGETQYF
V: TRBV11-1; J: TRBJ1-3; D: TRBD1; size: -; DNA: TGTGCCAGCAGCGGCGGGACAGGAGCGTCGGGAAACACCATATATTTT; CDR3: CASSGGTGASGNTIYF
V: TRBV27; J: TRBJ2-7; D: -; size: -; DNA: TGTGCCAGCAGTTTATCGGGGCAGGCCTACGAGCAGTACTTC; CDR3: CASSLSGQAYEQYF
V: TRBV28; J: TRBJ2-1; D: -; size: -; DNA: TGTGCCAGCAGTTTTGGTTCCCGGACGCAGTTCTTC; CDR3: CASSFGSRTQFF
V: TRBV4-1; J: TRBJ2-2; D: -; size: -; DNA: TGCGCCAGCAGCCCACAATCCCGAAAAAGTAGGACCGGGGAGCTGTTTTTT; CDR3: CASSPQSRKSRTGELFF